This TCR beta chain is drawn from a study of patients and donors after allogeneic stem cell transplantation. In germline, CDR1 is SEHNR, CDR2 FQNEAQ (reference sequence). V gave up 1 base and J gave up 8 bases; unmatched junction bases: 5. The CDR3 sequence is 14 residues long. Via MiXCR, TCRdb re-called the RT-PCR reads, giving one row per CDR3 protein. The sample contains about 200,000 distinct CDR3 sequences, more than 35% of which appear only once. The source material was blood, either unsorted or a sorted T cell fraction (not recorded which). The TCR originated in a human donor who was either an allogeneic HSCT recipient or a stem cell or donor lymphocyte infusion donor (not recorded which). It is not recorded whose cells these are; they may come from a transplant donor. V and J are TRBV7-9 and TRBJ1-2; 9 positions agree with TRBD1. The CDR3 coding sequence is TGTGCCAGCAGCTTAGAATGGACAGGGGACGGCTACACCTTC. Its translation is CASSLEWTGDGYTF.